The rows below give T cell receptor beta chains drawn from one sample of a study of blood T cell repertoires in COVID-19. Clones were read by immunoSEQ multiplex PCR, and TCRdb kept only the in-frame ones, dropping some. The sample includes 300,000 to 450,000 clones, roughly 87% of them seen just once. The sequenced sample consisted of PBMCs or T cells enriched from blood (not recorded which). These receptors were obtained from a woman aged 25 to 39 who had recovered from COVID-19. CDR3s include the opening cysteine and the closing phenylalanine or tryptophan. D genes are given only for firm matches. Clone size is not always given. Where it is, it says once, few, many or a class for expanded clones.

size | D | J | V | CDR3 | DNA
- | TRBD1 | TRBJ2-7 | TRBV5-8 | CASTLRQGAHEQYF | TGTGCCAGCACCCTCAGACAGGGGGCCCACGAGCAGTACTTC
- | TRBD1 | TRBJ2-3 | TRBV28 | CASSSGQLPDTQYF | TGTGCCAGCAGTTCGGGACAGCTTCCAGATACGCAGTATTTT
- | - | TRBJ1-6 | TRBV6-5 | CASTRDFYNSPLHF | TGTGCCAGCACCCGGGACTTCTATAATTCACCCCTCCACTTT
- | - | TRBJ2-3 | TRBV5-1 | CASSFSGGGISGTDTQYF | TGCGCCAGCAGCTTTAGTGGAGGGGGCATATCGGGCACAGATACGCAGTATTTT
- | - | TRBJ2-7 | TRBV11-3 | CASSSSSYEQYF | TGTGCCAGCAGCTCGAGCTCCTACGAGCAGTACTTC
- | TRBD2 | TRBJ2-1 | TRBV10-1 | CASSSLGLTNEQFF | TGCGCCAGCAGTAGTCTGGGACTAACCAATGAGCAGTTCTTC
once | - | TRBJ1-6 | TRBV9 | CASSVTGSNSPLHF | TGTGCCAGCAGCGTAACAGGGAGCAATTCACCCCTCCACTTT
- | - | TRBJ2-7 | TRBV6-1 | CASSEVGGGEQYF | TGTGCCAGCAGTGAAGTCGGGGGAGGCGAGCAGTACTTC
- | - | TRBJ1-4 | TRBV28 | CASSRIPQGPNEKLFF | TGTGCCAGCAGCAGGATACCACAGGGACCTAATGAAAAACTGTTTTTT
- | TRBD1 | TRBJ2-2 | TRBV6-5 | CASRGTGGPGELFF | TGTGCCAGCAGGGGGACAGGGGGCCCCGGGGAGCTGTTTTTT
- | - | TRBJ1-4 | TRBV7-8 | CASSSRTVEKLFF | TGTGCCAGCAGCTCGCGGACAGTTGAAAAACTGTTTTTT
- | - | TRBJ2-7 | TRBV12-3/TRBV12-4 | CASRKQGYEQYF | TGTGCCAGCAGGAAACAGGGCTACGAGCAGTACTTC
- | TRBD1 | TRBJ2-5 | TRBV2 | CASSETGAVEETQYF | TGTGCCAGCAGTGAGACAGGGGCCGTAGAAGAGACCCAGTACTTC
- | - | TRBJ1-6 | TRBV28 | CASDERDSPLHF | TGTGCCAGCGACGAGAGGGATTCACCCCTCCACTTT
- | - | TRBJ1-5 | TRBV30 | CAWSQDTSNQPQHF | TGTGCCTGGAGTCAGGACACCTCCAATCAGCCCCAGCATTTT
- | TRBD2 | TRBJ2-3 | TRBV13 | CASSSRTSGTHTDTQYF | TGTGCCAGCAGCTCCCGGACTAGCGGGACCCACACAGATACGCAGTATTTT